This T cell receptor (beta chain) was observed in a study of shared clonotypes between healthy human individuals. The naive CD8 population came from CD45RO-negative cells selected for CCR7, without terminally differentiated effector memory CD45RA+ cells. The CDR3 contains 14 residues. Germline V gives CDR1 SGHAT, CDR2 FQNNGV. V was clipped by 4 bases and J by 4 bases; unmatched bases: 3. The count of this clone is one. Here immunoSEQ multiplex PCR was the method, and the copy in TCRdb shows in-frame clones only, minus some. The sample consists of about 2.1 million clones, about 93% of them appearing once.

This TCR derives from a young man in good health. Some clones in this sample may be carry-over from other donors' samples. Input material: naive CD8+ T cells from PBMCs. The J gene is TRBJ2-7, the V gene TRBV11-2, with 11 nucleotides matching TRBD1. CDR3: CASSWGQGVYEQYF. In DNA form, the CDR3 reads TGTGCCAGCAGCTGGGGACAGGGGGTATACGAGCAGTACTTC.